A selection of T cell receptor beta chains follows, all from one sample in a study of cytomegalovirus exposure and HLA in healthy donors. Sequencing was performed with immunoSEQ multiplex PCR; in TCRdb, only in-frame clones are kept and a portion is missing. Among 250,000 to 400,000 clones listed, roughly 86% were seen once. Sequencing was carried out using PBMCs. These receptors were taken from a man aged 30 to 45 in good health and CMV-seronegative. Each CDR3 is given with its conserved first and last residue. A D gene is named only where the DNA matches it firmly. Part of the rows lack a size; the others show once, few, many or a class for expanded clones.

CDR3 DNA: TGTGCCAGCAACAACAGGGTGGGAAATTCACCCCTCCACTTT; CDR3 protein: CASNNRVGNSPLHF; clone size: NA; J gene: TRBJ1-6; D gene: NA; V gene: TRBV6-5
CDR3 DNA: TGTGCCAGCAGTTACCGGGACAGATATGAGCAGTACTTC; CDR3 protein: CASSYRDRYEQYF; clone size: NA; J gene: TRBJ2-7; D gene: TRBD1; V gene: TRBV6-5
CDR3 DNA: TGCGCCAGCAGCCCTCACGGCCGGATAGCAGATAATGAGCAGTTCTTC; CDR3 protein: CASSPHGRIADNEQFF; clone size: NA; J gene: TRBJ2-1; D gene: NA; V gene: TRBV4-3
CDR3 DNA: TGTGCCAGCAGCTTCGGGACAGGGGGGGATACGCAGTATTTT; CDR3 protein: CASSFGTGGDTQYF; clone size: NA; J gene: TRBJ2-3; D gene: TRBD1; V gene: TRBV5-6
CDR3 DNA: TGTGCCAGCAGCGTAACGTCGGGACAGGGACCCTACACCTTC; CDR3 protein: CASSVTSGQGPYTF; clone size: once; J gene: TRBJ1-2; D gene: TRBD1; V gene: TRBV9
CDR3 DNA: TGTGCCAGCAGCCTGACAGGAAGAAATTCACCCCTCCACTTT; CDR3 protein: CASSLTGRNSPLHF; clone size: NA; J gene: TRBJ1-6; D gene: NA; V gene: TRBV2
CDR3 DNA: TGCGCCGGGGCACAGGGGATAGGAGAGACCCAGTACTTC; CDR3 protein: CAGAQGIGETQYF; clone size: NA; J gene: TRBJ2-5; D gene: TRBD1; V gene: TRBV5-1
CDR3 DNA: TGTGCCAGCAGCAAAAGGGGGCCATTGGGTTCACCCCTCCACTTT; CDR3 protein: CASSKRGPLGSPLHF; clone size: NA; J gene: TRBJ1-6; D gene: TRBD1; V gene: TRBV5-6
CDR3 DNA: TGTGCCAGCAGTGAACTGGGACTAGTCGGACAGACCCAGTACTTC; CDR3 protein: CASSELGLVGQTQYF; clone size: NA; J gene: TRBJ2-5; D gene: TRBD2; V gene: TRBV2
CDR3 DNA: TGCGCCAGCAGTCCCTCCACTACCGGGGAGCTGTTTTTT; CDR3 protein: CASSPSTTGELFF; clone size: NA; J gene: TRBJ2-2; D gene: NA; V gene: TRBV10-2
CDR3 DNA: TGTGCCAGCAGCGTAGCAGGAGGGGCCGGGGAGCTGTTTTTT; CDR3 protein: CASSVAGGAGELFF; clone size: NA; J gene: TRBJ2-2; D gene: NA; V gene: TRBV9
CDR3 DNA: TGTGCCAGTAGTATTGCTACTGGGGGCGGTACGCAGTATTTT; CDR3 protein: CASSIATGGGTQYF; clone size: NA; J gene: TRBJ2-3; D gene: NA; V gene: TRBV19
CDR3 DNA: TGTGCCAGCAGCGTACAGGGTCCTGGAAACACCATATATTTT; CDR3 protein: CASSVQGPGNTIYF; clone size: NA; J gene: TRBJ1-3; D gene: NA; V gene: TRBV5-5
CDR3 DNA: TGTGCCAGCAGCTTAGCCGGACAGCTGAACACTGAAGCTTTCTTT; CDR3 protein: CASSLAGQLNTEAFF; clone size: NA; J gene: TRBJ1-1; D gene: NA; V gene: TRBV11-2
CDR3 DNA: TGTGCCAGCAGTCTCGGACAGCTTGAAGCTTTCTTT; CDR3 protein: CASSLGQLEAFF; clone size: NA; J gene: TRBJ1-1; D gene: NA; V gene: TRBV2
CDR3 DNA: TGTGCCAGCAGCGCCTGGGGGCGGAGTGCCAAAAACATTCAGTACTTC; CDR3 protein: CASSAWGRSAKNIQYF; clone size: NA; J gene: TRBJ2-4; D gene: NA; V gene: TRBV5-6
CDR3 DNA: TGTGCCAGCAGTGACTGGGGGGGCGGCACAGATACGCAGTATTTT; CDR3 protein: CASSDWGGGTDTQYF; clone size: NA; J gene: TRBJ2-3; D gene: NA; V gene: TRBV25-1
CDR3 DNA: TGTGCCTGGAGTGTACTTTTGGGGGGGATTAATGAAAAACTGTTTTTT; CDR3 protein: CAWSVLLGGINEKLFF; clone size: NA; J gene: TRBJ1-4; D gene: NA; V gene: TRBV30
CDR3 DNA: TGCGCCAGCAGCGCGGGGGGGAACACTGAAGCTTTCTTT; CDR3 protein: CASSAGGNTEAFF; clone size: NA; J gene: TRBJ1-1; D gene: NA; V gene: TRBV5-1
CDR3 DNA: TGTGCCAGCAGCTTAGGGGGGCGACGTACCGGGGAGCTGTTTTTT; CDR3 protein: CASSLGGRRTGELFF; clone size: NA; J gene: TRBJ2-2; D gene: NA; V gene: TRBV11-2
CDR3 DNA: TGTGCCAGCAGCGCTATACGGGACACCAATTCACCCCTCCACTTT; CDR3 protein: CASSAIRDTNSPLHF; clone size: once; J gene: TRBJ1-6; D gene: NA; V gene: TRBV5-5
CDR3 DNA: TGTGCCAGCAGAGAGGGACAGCACACTGAAGCTTTCTTT; CDR3 protein: CASREGQHTEAFF; clone size: NA; J gene: TRBJ1-1; D gene: TRBD1; V gene: TRBV2
CDR3 DNA: TGTGCCAGCAAAAAGCGGGGGGGCATAGATACGCAGTATTTT; CDR3 protein: CASKKRGGIDTQYF; clone size: NA; J gene: TRBJ2-3; D gene: TRBD2; V gene: TRBV27
CDR3 DNA: TGTGCCACCTGGCAGGGCAGGTCCTACAATGAGCAGTTCTTC; CDR3 protein: CATWQGRSYNEQFF; clone size: NA; J gene: TRBJ2-1; D gene: NA; V gene: TRBV15
CDR3 DNA: TGTGCCAGCAGTCCTCGACTGAAAAGAGATGGCTACACCTTC; CDR3 protein: CASSPRLKRDGYTF; clone size: NA; J gene: TRBJ1-2; D gene: NA; V gene: TRBV6-1
CDR3 DNA: TGTGCCAGCAGATCAATCAGGGGCGTGAACACTGAAGCTTTCTTT; CDR3 protein: CASRSIRGVNTEAFF; clone size: NA; J gene: TRBJ1-1; D gene: NA; V gene: TRBV28
CDR3 DNA: TGCAGCGCGGACTCCCTGGACCGCTATGGCTACACCTTC; CDR3 protein: CSADSLDRYGYTF; clone size: NA; J gene: TRBJ1-2; D gene: NA; V gene: TRBV29-1
CDR3 DNA: TGTGCCAGCAGTGACAGGAATAATGAAAAACTGTTTTTT; CDR3 protein: CASSDRNNEKLFF; clone size: NA; J gene: TRBJ1-4; D gene: NA; V gene: TRBV6-1
CDR3 DNA: TGTGCCAGCAGCATACGGACGACAGGGACCTACGAGCAGTACTTC; CDR3 protein: CASSIRTTGTYEQYF; clone size: NA; J gene: TRBJ2-7; D gene: TRBD1; V gene: TRBV11-2
CDR3 DNA: TGTGCCAGCAGTTACGACGGGACAGCGAACACTGAAGCTTTCTTT; CDR3 protein: CASSYDGTANTEAFF; clone size: NA; J gene: TRBJ1-1; D gene: TRBD1; V gene: TRBV6-6
CDR3 DNA: TGTGCCAGCAGTGAGCCGGGACAGGGGGCGCCTGAAGCTTTCTTT; CDR3 protein: CASSEPGQGAPEAFF; clone size: once; J gene: TRBJ1-1; D gene: TRBD1; V gene: TRBV6-6
CDR3 DNA: TGTGCCACCAGCAGCCGAGCGACTAGCACAGATACGCAGTATTTT; CDR3 protein: CATSSRATSTDTQYF; clone size: NA; J gene: TRBJ2-3; D gene: NA; V gene: TRBV15
CDR3 DNA: TGTGCCAGCAGCTTAGGGACTAGGCAAGAGACCCAGTACTTC; CDR3 protein: CASSLGTRQETQYF; clone size: NA; J gene: TRBJ2-5; D gene: NA; V gene: TRBV13
CDR3 DNA: TGTGCCAGCAGCTTAGTGGGACAGGGGAGTGGGCAGTACTTC; CDR3 protein: CASSLVGQGSGQYF; clone size: NA; J gene: TRBJ2-7; D gene: TRBD1; V gene: TRBV13
CDR3 DNA: TGTGCCAGTAGTATTGTCAGGGATTTCTCACCCCTCCACTTT; CDR3 protein: CASSIVRDFSPLHF; clone size: NA; J gene: TRBJ1-6; D gene: NA; V gene: TRBV19
CDR3 DNA: TGCGCCAGCAGCGCCACACAGGGGGCGTCTGGCTACACCTTC; CDR3 protein: CASSATQGASGYTF; clone size: NA; J gene: TRBJ1-2; D gene: TRBD1; V gene: TRBV5-1
CDR3 DNA: TGTGCCAGCAGCGTAGGAGAGCGGGGCCGGGGGACAGATACGCAGTATTTT; CDR3 protein: CASSVGERGRGTDTQYF; clone size: NA; J gene: TRBJ2-3; D gene: TRBD2; V gene: TRBV9
CDR3 DNA: TGCGCCAGCAGCTTGAGACAAATGACACCCCTCCACTTT; CDR3 protein: CASSLRQMTPLHF; clone size: NA; J gene: TRBJ1-6; D gene: NA; V gene: TRBV5-1
CDR3 DNA: TGTGCCAGCAGCCTAGACGAAGATTGGACAGGGGGTTATAACTATGGCTACACCTTC; CDR3 protein: CASSLDEDWTGGYNYGYTF; clone size: NA; J gene: TRBJ1-2; D gene: TRBD1; V gene: TRBV7-8
CDR3 DNA: TGTGCCAGCAGTTACTCGGGGGCTAGCACAGATACGCAGTATTTT; CDR3 protein: CASSYSGASTDTQYF; clone size: NA; J gene: TRBJ2-3; D gene: NA; V gene: TRBV6-5
CDR3 DNA: TGCGCCAGCAGCTTGTCGGTAGCGGGGGGTTCTGAGCAGTTCTTC; CDR3 protein: CASSLSVAGGSEQFF; clone size: NA; J gene: TRBJ2-1; D gene: TRBD2; V gene: TRBV5-1
CDR3 DNA: TGTGCCAGCAGCAAAACCAGACAGGCAGGGAGAATAGCCAAAAACATTCAGTACTTC; CDR3 protein: CASSKTRQAGRIAKNIQYF; clone size: NA; J gene: TRBJ2-4; D gene: NA; V gene: TRBV21-1
CDR3 DNA: TGCGCCAGCAGTGACGGATTTCGGGATGAGCAGTTCTTC; CDR3 protein: CASSDGFRDEQFF; clone size: NA; J gene: TRBJ2-1; D gene: NA; V gene: TRBV10-1
CDR3 DNA: TGTGCCAGCAGTTACATTGACAGTTCGCCCAATCAGCCCCAGCATTTT; CDR3 protein: CASSYIDSSPNQPQHF; clone size: NA; J gene: TRBJ1-5; D gene: NA; V gene: TRBV6-6
CDR3 DNA: TGTGCCAGCAGCTCATGGTTCGGGGGGGGCCAAAATGAGCAGTTCTTC; CDR3 protein: CASSSWFGGGQNEQFF; clone size: NA; J gene: TRBJ2-1; D gene: TRBD2; V gene: TRBV25-1
CDR3 DNA: TGTGCCAGTAGTATACAGAGACTCCCAAACAATGAGCAGTTCTTC; CDR3 protein: CASSIQRLPNNEQFF; clone size: NA; J gene: TRBJ2-1; D gene: NA; V gene: TRBV19
CDR3 DNA: TGTGCCAGCAGCGGCCGGGGTCAGCAGTTCTTC; CDR3 protein: CASSGRGQQFF; clone size: NA; J gene: TRBJ2-1; D gene: NA; V gene: TRBV9
CDR3 DNA: TGTGCCAGCAGCTTTGGGGGGGCGGTACTAGCGGGACAAGAGACCCAGTACTTC; CDR3 protein: CASSFGGAVLAGQETQYF; clone size: NA; J gene: TRBJ2-5; D gene: TRBD2; V gene: TRBV5-4
CDR3 DNA: TGTGCCAGCAGCTTAGGGCAGGGGGCTTACTACGAGCAGTACTTC; CDR3 protein: CASSLGQGAYYEQYF; clone size: NA; J gene: TRBJ2-7; D gene: TRBD1; V gene: TRBV7-9
CDR3 DNA: TGTGCCAGCAATGGCGGGGGGGCATACAATGAGCAGTTCTTC; CDR3 protein: CASNGGGAYNEQFF; clone size: few; J gene: TRBJ2-1; D gene: TRBD2; V gene: TRBV27
CDR3 DNA: TGTGCCAGCAGTACTAGGGGCAGGGGGAATGAAAAACTGTTTTTT; CDR3 protein: CASSTRGRGNEKLFF; clone size: NA; J gene: TRBJ1-4; D gene: TRBD1; V gene: TRBV6-5
CDR3 DNA: TGTGCCTGGAGTGTTGTTGGGAGTTCACCCCTCCACTTT; CDR3 protein: CAWSVVGSSPLHF; clone size: NA; J gene: TRBJ1-6; D gene: NA; V gene: TRBV30
CDR3 DNA: TGCAGCGGAGTGACAGAACAGGGGGACTCTTCTGGGGCCAACGTCCTGACTTTC; CDR3 protein: CSGVTEQGDSSGANVLTF; clone size: NA; J gene: TRBJ2-6; D gene: TRBD1; V gene: TRBV29-1
CDR3 DNA: TGCGCCAGCAGCACCCGACTAGGCCGGCAAGAGACCCAGTACTTC; CDR3 protein: CASSTRLGRQETQYF; clone size: once; J gene: TRBJ2-5; D gene: NA; V gene: TRBV4-3